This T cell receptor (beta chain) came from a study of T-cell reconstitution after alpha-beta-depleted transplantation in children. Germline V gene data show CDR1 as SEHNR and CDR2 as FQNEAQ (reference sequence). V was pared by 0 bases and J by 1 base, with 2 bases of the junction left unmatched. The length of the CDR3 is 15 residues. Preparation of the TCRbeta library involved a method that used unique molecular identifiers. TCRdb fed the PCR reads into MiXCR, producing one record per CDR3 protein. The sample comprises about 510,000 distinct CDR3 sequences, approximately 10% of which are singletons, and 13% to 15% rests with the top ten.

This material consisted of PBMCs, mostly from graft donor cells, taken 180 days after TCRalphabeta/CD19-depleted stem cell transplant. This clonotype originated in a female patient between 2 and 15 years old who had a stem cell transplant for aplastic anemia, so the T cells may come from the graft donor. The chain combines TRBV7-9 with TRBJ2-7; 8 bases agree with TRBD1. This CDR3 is CASSLARDRSYEQYF. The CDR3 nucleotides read TGTGCCAGCAGCTTAGCTCGGGACAGGTCCTACGAGCAGTACTTC.